Sequencing of this T cell receptor beta chain was carried out in a study of graft-versus-host responses after intestinal transplantation. Study as a whole: Multivisceral, liver-intestinal, or isolated intestinal grafts went to recipients. Among the recipients, all got anti-thymocyte globulin induction and then tacrolimus and steroids for about three years. General observations from the study: Detection of GvH clones occurred in recipient marrow, and some had their first appearance in ileum or blood. Subjects displaying graft-donor T cell macrochimerism possessed elevated graft-versus-host to host-versus-graft clonal ratios inside allografts.

Method: immunoSEQ multiplex PCR; TCRdb's copy keeps in-frame clones and lacks some. The sample contains 17,000 or so clones, 65% to 90% of which appear only once. Graft tissue processing released intraepithelial and lamina propria lymphocytes. A remark on this clone: Its antigen is currently unknown.

Germline V CDR1 and CDR2: KGHSH, LQKENI. Trimming took off 3 bases at V and 7 bases at J, with 16 bases between the two ends. The CDR3 extends over 14 amino acids. The chain employs TRBV18 and TRBJ2-7, with D possibly being TRBD1 (6 bases). Sequenced material: ileum tissue, taken 17 days after transplant. The receptor was isolated from a human patient who received an intestinal transplant, so some T cells may come from the graft donor. CDR3 in DNA: TGTGCCAGCTCACCCCGGGACACGGTGGGAGAGCAGTACTTC. It codes for CASSPRDTVGEQYF.